Listed here are 21 T cell receptor beta chains from one sample, sequenced in a study of identical twins. TCRdb reanalysed the 5' RACE reads using MiXCR and keeps one entry per CDR3 protein. The table records 700,000 or so distinct CDR3 sequences, less than 10% of them present only once. The same data also contributed to another study, on yellow fever vaccine responses in identical twins.

Input material: PBMCs. These receptor sequences come from a woman aged 18-29 years in good health.

V gene TRBV12-3 or TRBV12-4 combines with J gene TRBJ1-4; D is possibly TRBD1 (5 bases). The CDR3 totals 15 residues. V was pared by 6 bases and J by 8 bases, with 19 bases between. This chain's CDR3 is CASSTSRGLYEKLFF. For the CDR3, the DNA is TGTGCCAGCAGCACCAGTCGGGGCCTCTACGAAAAACTGTTTTTT.

This clonotype came up many times. The J gene is TRBJ1-2, the V gene TRBV12-3 or TRBV12-4; no definite D call. Trimming removed 2 bases at V and 8 bases at J, with 12 bases between. CDR3 length equals 13 residues. The CDR3 DNA reads TGTGCCAGCAGTTTATCGGCGGGGTACGGCTACACCTTC. Protein product: CASSLSAGYGYTF.

A few counts support this clonotype. CDR3 coding DNA: TGTGCCAGCAGCAGAGGGACAGCCCTCACAGATACGCAGTATTTT. Translation gives CASSRGTALTDTQYF. V is TRBV14 and J is TRBJ2-3; 7 positions agree with TRBD1. J gave up 2 bases and V 5 bases, and 7 bases lay outside the gene matches. The CDR3 has 15 residues. Germline V lookup: CDR1 SGHDN, CDR2 FVKESK.

The chain carries TRBV20-1 and TRBJ1-3, with D possibly being TRBD1 (5 bases). The CDR3 is 17 residues long. CDR1 and CDR2 (germline): DFQATT, SNEGSKA (reference sequence). V dropped 0 bases and J dropped 4 bases, with 19 bases sitting between them. The CDR3 spells CSARDAQGRVGGNTIYF. CDR3 in DNA: TGCAGTGCTAGAGACGCCCAAGGCAGGGTCGGGGGAAACACCATATATTTT.

V is TRBV6-1 and J is TRBJ2-7; 7 bases align to TRBD1. The junction had 10 bases not matched to a gene; V was cut back by 5 bases and J by 0 bases. Germline-derived CDR1 and CDR2 are MNHNS and SASEGT. The CDR3 contains 16 residues. CDR3 in DNA: TGTGCCAGCAGTCGCCGGACAGGACGACGCTCCTACGAGCAGTACTTC. This codes for CASSRRTGRRSYEQYF.

This clonotype was counted many times. The chain uses TRBV25-1 and TRBJ2-3, with D possibly being TRBD1 (6 bases). Trimming took off 5 bases at V and 4 bases at J, with 16 bases between the two ends. Germline V CDR1 and CDR2: MGHDK, SYGVNS. CDR3 length: 15 residues. Here the CDR3 DNA reads TGTGCCAGCAGTAAAAAAGGGGGAGTTGCAGATACGCAGTATTTT. It codes for CASSKKGGVADTQYF.

The V gene is TRBV5-1, the J gene TRBJ2-7, with D tentatively TRBD1 (6 bases). V shed 0 bases and J shed 7 bases, with 17 bases lying between them. Germline assignment: CDR1 SGHRS and CDR2 YFSETQ. The CDR3 spans 15 residues. CDR3 nucleotides: TGCGCCAGCAGCTTGGAGGCAGGGGTGGTCAGGGAGCAGTACTTC. This sequence encodes CASSLEAGVVREQYF.

The sample holds a few counts of this clonotype. V usage is TRBV25-1 and J usage is TRBJ2-1; 7 bases line up with TRBD1. V was pared by 4 bases and J by 4 bases, with 10 bases of the junction left unmatched. Germline V lookup: CDR1 MGHDK, CDR2 SYGVNS. The CDR3 extends over 16 amino acids. Here the CDR3 DNA reads TGTGCCAGCAGTGCGTCAACCGGGACAGATTACAATGAGCAGTTCTTC. Translation gives CASSASTGTDYNEQFF.

This chain uses TRBV5-6 with TRBJ2-1; 7 bases fit TRBD2. Per the germline V gene, CDR1 is SGHDT and CDR2 is YYEEEE. There are 16 residues in the CDR3. With V trimmed by 4 bases and J by 0 bases, 7 bases remained unmatched. CDR3 DNA sequence: TGTGCCAGCAGCCGAGCGGGGACTTTCTCCTACAATGAGCAGTTCTTC. Its protein is CASSRAGTFSYNEQFF.

This clonotype was counted a few times. This sequence joins TRBV6-2 or TRBV6-3 and TRBJ2-6; 9 nucleotides line up with TRBD1. V lost 4 bases to trimming and J lost 4 bases; unmatched junction nucleotides: 2. In germline, CDR1 is MNHEY, CDR2 SVGEGT. The CDR3 is 15 residues long. Written as DNA, the CDR3 is TGTGCCAGCAGTTGGACAGGGGTCGGGGCCAACGTCCTGACTTTC. Translated, it gives CASSWTGVGANVLTF.

This chain links TRBV12-3 or TRBV12-4 with TRBJ1-2; D may be TRBD1 (5 bases). Between the trimmed V and J ends, which lost 5 bases and 6 bases, there was a span of 22 bases. The CDR3 covers 16 residues. CDR3 residues: CASSQQIRTYRHGYTF. DNA for the CDR3: TGTGCCAGCAGTCAGCAGATTAGGACATACAGACATGGCTACACCTTC.

At least ten counts were recorded for this clonotype. This chain links TRBV12-3 or TRBV12-4 with TRBJ2-5, with a possible D match to TRBD1 (7 bases). V shed 6 bases and J shed 3 bases, with 11 bases lying between them. CDR3 length: 13 amino acids. CDR3 nucleotides: TGTGCCAGCAGCTCCAGGGGGGAAGAGACCCAGTACTTC. Amino acid sequence: CASSSRGEETQYF.

There are a few counts of this clonotype. The chain joins TRBV7-8 to TRBJ2-1, with 10 bases identical to TRBD1. The length of the CDR3 is 16 residues. V gave up 5 bases and J gave up 3 bases; unmatched junction bases: 7. The V gene's germline CDR1 is SGHVS and CDR2 FQNEAQ. The DNA of the CDR3 is TGTGCCAGCAGCATCACCGGGACAGGGGTCTACAATGAGCAGTTCTTC. Translating gives CASSITGTGVYNEQFF.

The chain uses TRBV7-6 and TRBJ2-1; weak D call: TRBD2 (6 bases). Deletions cut 5 bases from V and 6 bases from J, with 11 bases between. CDR1 is SGHVS and CDR2 is FNYEAQ in the germline V gene. This CDR3 has 13 residues. The CDR3 coding sequence is TGTGCCAGCAGCATCGGGAGCCTCAATGAGCAGTTCTTC. This encodes CASSIGSLNEQFF.

The chain combines TRBV12-3 or TRBV12-4 with TRBJ2-1; 12 nucleotides agree with TRBD2. The CDR3 totals 14 residues. Losses at the gene ends were 6 bases for V and 6 bases for J; bases not matched to a gene: 3. CDR3 region: CASRLAGGSNEQFF. The DNA of the CDR3 is TGTGCCAGCAGACTAGCGGGGGGATCCAATGAGCAGTTCTTC.

The chain links TRBV6-1 to TRBJ1-5, with a possible D match to TRBD1 (5 bases). Trimming removed 7 bases from V and 3 bases from J, with 16 bases in between. Germline V lookup: CDR1 MNHNS, CDR2 SASEGT. The CDR3 has 15 amino acids. CDR3 bases: TGTGCCAGCACCCTGGGACGACAGTACAATCAGCCCCAGCATTTT. Amino acids: CASTLGRQYNQPQHF.

The chain combines TRBV6-2 or TRBV6-3 with TRBJ2-2; unclear D gene. The CDR3 spans 12 residues. Looked up from germline, CDR1 is MNHEY and CDR2 is SVGEGT. The CDR3 loop is CALGVRAGELFF. The CDR3 DNA is TGTGCACTCGGAGTTCGGGCCGGGGAGCTGTTTTTT.

This clonotype was counted only a few times. This rearrangement joins TRBV11-2 to TRBJ2-3, with D perhaps TRBD2 (6 bases). The germline V gene has CDR1 SGHAT and CDR2 FQNNGV. Trimming stripped 5 bases from V and 2 bases from J, with 11 bases between. This CDR3 has 14 residues. CDR3 amino acids: CASSPRDFTDTQYF. The CDR3 DNA follows: TGTGCCAGCAGCCCGCGGGACTTCACAGATACGCAGTATTTT. The whole variable domain, filled in from reference TRBV11-2 and TRBJ2-3, reads EAGVAQSPRYKIIEKRQSVAFWCNPISGHATLYWYQQILGQGPKLLIQFQNNGVVDDSQLPKDRFSAERLKGVDSTLKIQPAKLEDSAVYLCASSPRDFTDTQYFGPGTRLTVL.

This clonotype has more than one count but fewer than ten. This chain joins TRBV5-1 and TRBJ2-6; 7 bases map to TRBD1. Germline CDR1 reads SGHRS; CDR2 reads YFSETQ. Trimming cost V 3 bases and J 2 bases; bases outside gene matches: 11. The CDR3 totals 18 residues. In DNA, the CDR3 is TGCGCCAGCAGCTGGGACAGAGACCTTCTTGCTGGGGCCAACGTCCTGACTTTC. Translated: CASSWDRDLLAGANVLTF.

This clonotype appeared a few times. J is TRBJ2-7 and V is TRBV29-1; TRBD1 matches at 10 bases. The V segment lost 6 bases and the J segment 2 bases; nucleotides outside the gene matches: 10. The length of the CDR3 is 15 residues. Germline CDR1 SQVTM, CDR2 ANQGSEA. The CDR3 DNA follows: TGCAGCGTCCGGGACAGGGGCCAAAAGCCCTACGAGCAGTACTTC. Translation: CSVRDRGQKPYEQYF.

The chain carries TRBV12-3 or TRBV12-4 and TRBJ2-7; 7 bases agree with TRBD1. CDR3 size: 15 residues. Trimming at V came to 6 bases and at J to 3 bases, leaving 11 bases not matched to a gene. The CDR3 sequence is CASRSGQVNHYEQYF. CDR3 sequence (DNA): TGTGCCAGCAGGAGCGGACAGGTAAATCACTACGAGCAGTACTTC.